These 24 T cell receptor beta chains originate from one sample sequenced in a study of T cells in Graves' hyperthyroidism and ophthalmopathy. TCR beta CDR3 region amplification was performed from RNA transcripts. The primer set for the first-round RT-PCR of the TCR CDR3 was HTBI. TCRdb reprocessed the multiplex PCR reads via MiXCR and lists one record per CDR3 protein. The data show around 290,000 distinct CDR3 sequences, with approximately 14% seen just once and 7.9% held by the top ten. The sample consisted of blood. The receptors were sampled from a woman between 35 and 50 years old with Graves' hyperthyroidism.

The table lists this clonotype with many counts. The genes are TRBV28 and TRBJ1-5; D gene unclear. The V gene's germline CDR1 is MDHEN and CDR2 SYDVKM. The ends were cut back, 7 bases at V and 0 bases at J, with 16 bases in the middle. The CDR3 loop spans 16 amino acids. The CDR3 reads CASTLHPGDSNQPQHF. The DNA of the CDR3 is TGTGCCAGCACTCTTCATCCCGGGGATAGCAATCAGCCCCAGCATTTT.

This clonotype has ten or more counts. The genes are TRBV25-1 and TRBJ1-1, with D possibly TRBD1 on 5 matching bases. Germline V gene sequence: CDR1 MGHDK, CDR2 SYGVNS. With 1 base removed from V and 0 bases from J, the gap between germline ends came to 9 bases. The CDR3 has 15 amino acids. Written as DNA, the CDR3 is TGTGCCAGCAGTGAATCGGGGGATTTGAACACTGAAGCTTTCTTT. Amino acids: CASSESGDLNTEAFF.

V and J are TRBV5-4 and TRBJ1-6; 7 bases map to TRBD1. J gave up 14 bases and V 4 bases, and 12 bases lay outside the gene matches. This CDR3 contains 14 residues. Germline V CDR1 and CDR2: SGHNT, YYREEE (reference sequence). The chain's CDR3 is CASSKDPGQATLHF. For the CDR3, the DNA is TGTGCCAGCAGCAAGGACCCCGGACAGGCTACCCTCCACTTT.

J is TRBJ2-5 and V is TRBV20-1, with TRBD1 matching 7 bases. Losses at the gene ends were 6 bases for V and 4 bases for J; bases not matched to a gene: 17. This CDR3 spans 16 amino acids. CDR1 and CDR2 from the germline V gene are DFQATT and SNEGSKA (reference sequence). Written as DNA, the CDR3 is TGCAGTGCAATCAGAGGTGCGACAGGGCGCGGAGAGACCCAGTACTTC. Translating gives CSAIRGATGRGETQYF.

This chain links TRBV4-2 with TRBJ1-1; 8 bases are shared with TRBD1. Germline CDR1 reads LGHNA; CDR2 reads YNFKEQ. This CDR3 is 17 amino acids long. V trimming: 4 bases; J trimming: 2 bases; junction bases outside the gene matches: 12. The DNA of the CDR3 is TGTGCCAGCAGCCCCCGGCAGGGGGACAGGTATAACACTGAAGCTTTCTTT. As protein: CASSPRQGDRYNTEAFF.

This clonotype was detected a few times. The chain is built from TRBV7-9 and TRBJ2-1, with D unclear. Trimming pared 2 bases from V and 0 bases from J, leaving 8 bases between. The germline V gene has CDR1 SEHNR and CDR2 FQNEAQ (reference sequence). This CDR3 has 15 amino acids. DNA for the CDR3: TGTGCCAGCAGCTTAAGGGCGAGCTCCTACAATGAGCAGTTCTTC. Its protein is CASSLRASSYNEQFF.

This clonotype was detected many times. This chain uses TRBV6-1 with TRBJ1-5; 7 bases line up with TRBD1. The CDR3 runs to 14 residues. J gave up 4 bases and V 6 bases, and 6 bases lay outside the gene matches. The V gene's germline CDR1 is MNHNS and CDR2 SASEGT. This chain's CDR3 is CASSNDRENQPQHF. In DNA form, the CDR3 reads TGTGCCAGCAGCAACGACAGGGAAAATCAGCCCCAGCATTTT.

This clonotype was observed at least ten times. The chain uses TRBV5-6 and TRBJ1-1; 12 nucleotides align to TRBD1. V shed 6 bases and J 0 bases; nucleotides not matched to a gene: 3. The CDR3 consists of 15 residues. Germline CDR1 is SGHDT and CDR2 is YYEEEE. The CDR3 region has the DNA TGTGCCAGCAAGGGACAGGGGGCCGTGAACACTGAAGCTTTCTTT. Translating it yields CASKGQGAVNTEAFF. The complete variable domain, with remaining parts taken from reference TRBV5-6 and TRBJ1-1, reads DAGVTQSPTHLIKTRGQQVTLRCSPKSGHDTVSWYQQALGQGPQFIFQYYEEEERQRGNFPDRFSGHQFPNYSSELNVNALLLGDSALYLCASKGQGAVNTEAFFGQGTRLTVV.

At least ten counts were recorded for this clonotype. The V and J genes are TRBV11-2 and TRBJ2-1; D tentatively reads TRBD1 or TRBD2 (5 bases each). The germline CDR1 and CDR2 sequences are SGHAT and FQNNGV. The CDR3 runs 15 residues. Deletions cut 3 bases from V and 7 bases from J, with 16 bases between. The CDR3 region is CASSFGDRGLNEQFF. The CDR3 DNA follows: TGTGCCAGCAGCTTTGGGGACCGGGGTTTGAATGAGCAGTTCTTC.

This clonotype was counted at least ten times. The CDR3 spells CASSLKVEQFF. DNA for the CDR3: TGCGCCAGCAGCTTGAAGGTTGAGCAGTTCTTC. The chain couples TRBV5-1 to TRBJ2-1; D is undetermined. The V gene lost 1 base and the J gene lost 9 bases, with 5 bases spanning the gap. Germline V gene sequence: CDR1 SGHRS, CDR2 YFSETQ. The CDR3 has 11 residues. The full variable domain, in which reference TRBV5-1 and TRBJ2-1 provide the parts outside the CDR3, is KAGVTQTPRYLIKTRGQQVTLSCSPISGHRSVSWYQQTPGQGLQFLFEYFSETQRNKGNFPGRFSGRQFSNSRSEMNVSTLELGDSALYLCASSLKVEQFFGPGTRLTVL.

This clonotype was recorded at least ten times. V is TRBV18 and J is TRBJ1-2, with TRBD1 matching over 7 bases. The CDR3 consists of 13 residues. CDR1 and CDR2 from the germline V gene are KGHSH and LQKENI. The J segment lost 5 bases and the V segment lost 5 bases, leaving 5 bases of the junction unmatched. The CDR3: CASSSGQLYGYTF. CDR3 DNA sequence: TGTGCCAGCTCATCGGGACAGCTATATGGCTACACCTTC.

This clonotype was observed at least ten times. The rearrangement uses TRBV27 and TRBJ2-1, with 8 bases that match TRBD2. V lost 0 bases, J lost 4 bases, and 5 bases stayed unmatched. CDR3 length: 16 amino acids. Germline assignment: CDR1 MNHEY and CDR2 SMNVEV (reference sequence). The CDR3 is CASSLSRGRSYNEQFF. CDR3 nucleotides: TGTGCCAGCAGTTTATCGCGCGGGAGGTCATACAATGAGCAGTTCTTC.

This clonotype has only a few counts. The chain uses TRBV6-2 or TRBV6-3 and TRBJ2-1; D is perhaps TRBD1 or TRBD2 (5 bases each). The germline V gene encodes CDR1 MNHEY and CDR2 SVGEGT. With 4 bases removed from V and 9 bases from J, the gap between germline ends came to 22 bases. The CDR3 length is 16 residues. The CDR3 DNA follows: TGTGCCAGCAGTTCAGTCCCGGGACCCCTGTTAGGTGAGCAGTTCTTC. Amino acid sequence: CASSSVPGPLLGEQFF.

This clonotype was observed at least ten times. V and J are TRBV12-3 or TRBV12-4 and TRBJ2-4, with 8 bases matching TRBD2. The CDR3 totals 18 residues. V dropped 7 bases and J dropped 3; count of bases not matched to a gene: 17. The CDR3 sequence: CASTTPRFSGKVKNIQYF. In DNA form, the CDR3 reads TGTGCCAGCACTACCCCCCGCTTTAGCGGGAAGGTCAAAAACATTCAGTACTTC.

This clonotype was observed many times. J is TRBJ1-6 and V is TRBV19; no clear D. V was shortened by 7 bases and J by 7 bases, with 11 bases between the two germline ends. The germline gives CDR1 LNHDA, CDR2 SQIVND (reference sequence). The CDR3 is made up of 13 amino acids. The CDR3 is CASTNFGNSPLHF. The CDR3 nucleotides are TGTGCCAGTACGAACTTTGGGAATTCACCCCTCCACTTT.

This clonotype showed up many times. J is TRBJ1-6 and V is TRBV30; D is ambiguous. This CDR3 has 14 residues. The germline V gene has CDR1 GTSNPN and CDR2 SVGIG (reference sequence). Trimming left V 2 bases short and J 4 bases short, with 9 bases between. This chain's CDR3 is CAWSYAEYNSPLHF. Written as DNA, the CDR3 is TGTGCCTGGAGTTACGCAGAGTATAATTCACCCCTCCACTTT.

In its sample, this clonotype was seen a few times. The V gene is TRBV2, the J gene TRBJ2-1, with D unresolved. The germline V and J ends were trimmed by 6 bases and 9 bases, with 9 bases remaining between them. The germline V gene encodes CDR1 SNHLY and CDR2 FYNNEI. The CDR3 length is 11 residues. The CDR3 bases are TGTGCCAGCAGGACCCTGGGTGAGCAGTTCTTC. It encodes CASRTLGEQFF.

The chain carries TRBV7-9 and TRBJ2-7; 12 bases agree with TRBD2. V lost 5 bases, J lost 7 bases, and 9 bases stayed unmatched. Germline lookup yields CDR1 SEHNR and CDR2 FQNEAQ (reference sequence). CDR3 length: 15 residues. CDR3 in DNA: TGTGCCAGCAGCAAGACTAGCGGGGGACCGGGTGAGCAGTACTTC. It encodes CASSKTSGGPGEQYF.

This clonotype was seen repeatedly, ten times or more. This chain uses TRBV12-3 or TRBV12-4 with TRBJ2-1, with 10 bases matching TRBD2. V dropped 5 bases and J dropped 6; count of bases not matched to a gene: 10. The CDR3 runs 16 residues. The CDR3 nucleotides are TGTGCCAGCAGTCCTTATAGCGGGAGGTTCGGCAATGAGCAGTTCTTC. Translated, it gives CASSPYSGRFGNEQFF.

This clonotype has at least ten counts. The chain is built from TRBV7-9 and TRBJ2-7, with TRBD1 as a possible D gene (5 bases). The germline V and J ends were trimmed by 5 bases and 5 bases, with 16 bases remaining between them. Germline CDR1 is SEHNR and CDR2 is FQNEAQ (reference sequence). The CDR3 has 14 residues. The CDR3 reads CASSPDRGRDEQYF. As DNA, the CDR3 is TGTGCCAGCAGCCCCGACAGAGGCCGAGACGAGCAGTACTTC.

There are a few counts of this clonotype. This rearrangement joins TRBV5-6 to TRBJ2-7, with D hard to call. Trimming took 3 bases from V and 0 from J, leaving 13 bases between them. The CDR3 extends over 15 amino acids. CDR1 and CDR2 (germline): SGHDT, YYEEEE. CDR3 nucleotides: TGTGCCAGCAGCTATGACTTGGGGAACTCCTACGAGCAGTACTTC. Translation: CASSYDLGNSYEQYF.

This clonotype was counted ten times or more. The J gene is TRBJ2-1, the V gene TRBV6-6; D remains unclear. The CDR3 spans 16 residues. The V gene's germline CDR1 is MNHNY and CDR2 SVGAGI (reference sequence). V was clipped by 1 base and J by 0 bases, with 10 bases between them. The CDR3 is CASSYWQASSYNEQFF. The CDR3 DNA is TGTGCCAGCAGTTACTGGCAGGCTAGCTCCTACAATGAGCAGTTCTTC.

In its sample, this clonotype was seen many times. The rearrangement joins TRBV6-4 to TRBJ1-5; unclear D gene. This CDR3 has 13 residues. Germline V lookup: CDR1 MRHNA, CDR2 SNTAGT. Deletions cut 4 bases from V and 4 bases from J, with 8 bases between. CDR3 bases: TGTGCCAGCAGTGCGGAGGCGAATCAGCCCCAGCATTTT. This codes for CASSAEANQPQHF.

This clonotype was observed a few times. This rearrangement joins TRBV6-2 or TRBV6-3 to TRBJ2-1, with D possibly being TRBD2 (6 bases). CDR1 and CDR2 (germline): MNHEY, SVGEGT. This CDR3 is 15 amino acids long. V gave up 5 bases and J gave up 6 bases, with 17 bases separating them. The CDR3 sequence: CASSTTGLLSNEQFF. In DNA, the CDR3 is TGTGCCAGCAGTACCACGGGACTTCTCTCCAATGAGCAGTTCTTC.